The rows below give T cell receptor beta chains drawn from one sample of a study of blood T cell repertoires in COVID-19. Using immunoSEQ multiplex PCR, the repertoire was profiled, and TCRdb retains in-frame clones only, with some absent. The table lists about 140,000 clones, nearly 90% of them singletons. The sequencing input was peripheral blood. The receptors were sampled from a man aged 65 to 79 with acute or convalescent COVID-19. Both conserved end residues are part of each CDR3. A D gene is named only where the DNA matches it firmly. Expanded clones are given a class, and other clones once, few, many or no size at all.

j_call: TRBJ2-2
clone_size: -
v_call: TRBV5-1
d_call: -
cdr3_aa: CASTLPGGIDTGELFF
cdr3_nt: TGCGCCAGCACCCTGCCGGGGGGCATAGACACCGGGGAGCTGTTTTTT

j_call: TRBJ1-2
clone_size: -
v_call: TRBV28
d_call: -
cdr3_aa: CATVTGANYGYTF
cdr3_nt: TGTGCCACGGTAACAGGAGCTAACTATGGCTACACCTTC

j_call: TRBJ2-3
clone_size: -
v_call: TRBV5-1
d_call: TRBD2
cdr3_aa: CASSLTSGSLTDTQYF
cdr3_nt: TGCGCCAGCAGCCTGACTAGCGGGAGCCTCACAGATACGCAGTATTTT

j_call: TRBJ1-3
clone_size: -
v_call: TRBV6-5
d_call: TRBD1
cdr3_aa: CASSFNRGHTGNTIYF
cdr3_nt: TGTGCCAGCAGTTTTAACAGGGGTCATACTGGAAACACCATATATTTT

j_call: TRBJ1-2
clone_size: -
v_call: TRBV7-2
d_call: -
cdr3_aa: CASSLGGAYGYTF
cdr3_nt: TGTGCCAGCAGCTTGGGGGGGGCCTATGGCTACACCTTC

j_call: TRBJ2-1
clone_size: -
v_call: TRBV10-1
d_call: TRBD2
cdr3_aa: CASSRGLAGGKQFF
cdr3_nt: TGCGCCAGCAGCCGAGGACTAGCGGGAGGCAAGCAGTTCTTC

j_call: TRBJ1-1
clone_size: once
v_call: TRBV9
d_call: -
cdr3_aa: CASSGAGRLNTEAFF
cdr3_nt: TGTGCCAGCAGCGGAGCAGGCCGCTTGAACACTGAAGCTTTCTTT

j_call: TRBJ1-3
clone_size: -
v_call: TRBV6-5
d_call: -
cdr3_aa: CASSYGGARSGNTIYF
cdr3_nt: TGTGCCAGCAGTTACGGGGGGGCCCGCTCTGGAAACACCATATATTTT

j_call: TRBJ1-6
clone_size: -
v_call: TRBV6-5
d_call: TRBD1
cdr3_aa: CASSYSNQGAHSPLHF
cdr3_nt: TGTGCCAGCAGTTACTCAAACCAGGGGGCGCATTCACCCCTCCACTTT

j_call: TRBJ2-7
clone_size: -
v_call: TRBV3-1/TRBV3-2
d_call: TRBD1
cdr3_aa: CASSVRQGLSYEQYF
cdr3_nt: TGTGCCAGCAGCGTTCGACAGGGTCTTTCCTACGAGCAGTACTTC

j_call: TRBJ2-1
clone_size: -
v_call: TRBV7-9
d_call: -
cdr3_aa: CASSLVASASEQFF
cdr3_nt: TGTGCCAGCAGCTTAGTAGCTTCGGCGTCTGAGCAGTTCTTC

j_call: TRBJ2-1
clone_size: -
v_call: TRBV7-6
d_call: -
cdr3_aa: CASSLAQGGYNEQFF
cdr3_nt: TGTGCCAGCAGCTTAGCGCAGGGAGGTTACAATGAGCAGTTCTTC

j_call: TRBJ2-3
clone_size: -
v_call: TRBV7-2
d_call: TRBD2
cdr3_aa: CASSFGLAGGDTQYF
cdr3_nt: TGTGCCAGCAGCTTCGGACTAGCGGGGGGGGATACGCAGTATTTT

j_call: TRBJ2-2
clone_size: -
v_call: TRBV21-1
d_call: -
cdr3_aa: CASNIRTSGLLGNTGELFF
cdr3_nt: TGTGCCAGCAACATCAGGACTAGCGGCCTTCTGGGGAACACCGGGGAGCTGTTTTTT

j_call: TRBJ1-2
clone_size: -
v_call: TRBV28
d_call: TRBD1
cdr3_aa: CASIGQEHYGYTF
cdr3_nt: TGTGCCAGCATCGGACAGGAGCACTATGGCTACACCTTC

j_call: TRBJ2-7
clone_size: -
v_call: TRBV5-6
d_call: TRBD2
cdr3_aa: CASSLFGGAYEQYF
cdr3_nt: TGTGCCAGCAGCTTGTTCGGGGGGGCCTACGAGCAGTACTTC

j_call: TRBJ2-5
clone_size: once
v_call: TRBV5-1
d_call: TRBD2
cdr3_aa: CASTRLAGGQETQYF
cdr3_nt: TGCGCCAGCACCCGACTAGCGGGGGGGCAGGAGACCCAGTACTTC

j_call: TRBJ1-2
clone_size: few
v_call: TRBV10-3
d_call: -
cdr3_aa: CAIMMGALGNYGYTF
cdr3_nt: TGTGCCATCATGATGGGGGCTCTGGGTAACTATGGCTACACCTTC

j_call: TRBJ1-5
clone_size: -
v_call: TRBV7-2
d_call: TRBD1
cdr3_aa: CASSLEAGGPSGPQHF
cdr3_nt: TGTGCCAGCAGCTTAGAGGCAGGGGGTCCGTCAGGGCCCCAGCATTTT

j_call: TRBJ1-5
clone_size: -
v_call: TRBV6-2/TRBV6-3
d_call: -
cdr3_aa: CASSKEHNQPQHF
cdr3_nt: TGTGCCAGCAGCAAGGAGCACAATCAGCCCCAGCATTTT

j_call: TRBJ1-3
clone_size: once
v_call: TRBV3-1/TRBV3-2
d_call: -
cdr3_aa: CASMSGGDSGNTIYF
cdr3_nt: TGTGCCAGCATGTCCGGTGGTGACTCTGGAAACACCATATATTTT

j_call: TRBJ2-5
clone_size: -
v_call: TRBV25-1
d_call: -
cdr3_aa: CASRPSDQETQYF
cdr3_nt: TGTGCCAGCCGACCTAGCGACCAAGAGACCCAGTACTTC

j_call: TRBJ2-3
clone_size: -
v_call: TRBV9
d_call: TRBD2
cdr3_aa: CASSVGLAGGRTDTQYF
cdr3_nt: TGTGCCAGCAGCGTAGGACTAGCGGGGGGGCGAACAGATACGCAGTATTTT

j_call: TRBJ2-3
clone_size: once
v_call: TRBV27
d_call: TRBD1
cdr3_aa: CASSLSRQGADTQYF
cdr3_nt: TGTGCCAGCAGTTTATCAAGACAGGGTGCAGATACGCAGTATTTT

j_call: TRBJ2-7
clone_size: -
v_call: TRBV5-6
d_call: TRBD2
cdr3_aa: CASSSLPTSGGSSYEQYF
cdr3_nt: TGTGCCAGCAGCTCTCTACCTACTAGCGGGGGTAGCTCCTACGAGCAGTACTTC

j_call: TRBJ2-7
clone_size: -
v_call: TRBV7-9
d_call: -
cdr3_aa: CASSPGHSYEQYF
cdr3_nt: TGTGCCAGCAGCCCGGGACATTCCTACGAGCAGTACTTC

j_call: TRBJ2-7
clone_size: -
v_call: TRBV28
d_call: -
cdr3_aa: CASRRPLGSPHEQYF
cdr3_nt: TGTGCCAGCAGACGCCCGCTCGGGAGCCCCCACGAGCAGTACTTC

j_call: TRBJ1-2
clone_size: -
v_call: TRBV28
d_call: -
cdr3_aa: CASQVVDGYTF
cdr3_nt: TGTGCCAGCCAGGTGGTGGATGGCTACACCTTC

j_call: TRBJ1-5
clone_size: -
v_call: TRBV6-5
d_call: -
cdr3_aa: CASSQRQINQPQHF
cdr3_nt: TGTGCCAGCAGTCAAAGACAAATCAATCAGCCCCAGCATTTT

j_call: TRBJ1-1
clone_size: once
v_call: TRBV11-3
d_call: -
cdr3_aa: CASSLDPSTEAFF
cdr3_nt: TGTGCCAGCAGCTTAGACCCCTCCACTGAAGCTTTCTTT

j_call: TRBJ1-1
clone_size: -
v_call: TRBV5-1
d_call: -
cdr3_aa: CASSLPLAGKTEAFF
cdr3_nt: TGCGCCAGCAGCTTACCCCTGGCAGGGAAGACTGAAGCTTTCTTT

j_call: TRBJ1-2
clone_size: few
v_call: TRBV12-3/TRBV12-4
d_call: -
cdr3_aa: CATQLTGDYGYTF
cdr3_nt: TGTGCCACCCAGCTTACGGGTGACTATGGCTACACCTTC

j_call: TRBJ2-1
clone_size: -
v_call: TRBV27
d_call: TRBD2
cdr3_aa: CASSLSRLAPNEQFF
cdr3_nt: TGTGCCAGCAGTTTATCCCGACTAGCTCCCAATGAGCAGTTCTTC

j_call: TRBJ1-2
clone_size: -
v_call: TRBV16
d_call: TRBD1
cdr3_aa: CASSPDRAYGYTF
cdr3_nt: TGTGCCAGCAGCCCCGACAGGGCCTATGGCTACACCTTC

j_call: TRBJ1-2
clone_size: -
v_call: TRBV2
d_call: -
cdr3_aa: CASSEIRDESYTF
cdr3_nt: TGTGCCAGCAGTGAGATTCGCGATGAGAGCTACACCTTC

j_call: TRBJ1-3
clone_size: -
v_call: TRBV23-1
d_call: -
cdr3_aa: CASSQTGSGNTIYF
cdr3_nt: TGCGCCAGCAGTCAAACAGGCTCTGGAAACACCATATATTTT

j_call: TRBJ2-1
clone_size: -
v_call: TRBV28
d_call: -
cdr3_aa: CASSLIGGTYNEQFF
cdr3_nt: TGTGCCAGCAGTTTGATCGGGGGAACCTACAATGAGCAGTTCTTC

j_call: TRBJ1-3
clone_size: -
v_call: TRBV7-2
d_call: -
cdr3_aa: CASSLSGGASSNTIYF
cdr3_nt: TGTGCCAGCAGCTTATCTGGGGGCGCATCGTCGAACACCATATATTTT

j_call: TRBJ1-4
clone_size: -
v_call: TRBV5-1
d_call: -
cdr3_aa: CASSEGRDEKLFF
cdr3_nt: TGCGCCAGCAGCGAGGGTAGGGATGAAAAACTGTTTTTT

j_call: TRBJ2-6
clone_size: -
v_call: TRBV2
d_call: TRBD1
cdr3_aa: CASSEITGTANSGANVLTF
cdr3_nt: TGTGCCAGCAGTGAGATCACCGGGACAGCCAATTCTGGGGCCAACGTCCTGACTTTC